What follows are 23 T cell receptor beta chains derived from one specimen sequenced in a study of shared T cell receptors in the human thymus. Profiled with immunoSEQ multiplex PCR; TCRdb holds only in-frame clones, not every one. Of about 500,000 clones in the sample, approximately 80% were seen once. This sample was shared with a second study, whose subject was human thymus T cells.

Material for sequencing was thymocytes. These receptors originate from a boy in the first two years of life with a congenital heart defect.

The V gene is TRBV19, the J gene TRBJ1-5; possibly TRBD1 for D (6 bases). Trimming took off 2 bases at V and 9 bases at J, with 20 bases between the two ends. CDR1 and CDR2 from the germline V gene are LNHDA and SQIVND (reference sequence). The CDR3 has 16 amino acids. The CDR3 loop reads CASSIRPSEGERPQHF. The CDR3 DNA is TGTGCCAGTAGTATACGCCCCTCCGAGGGGGAACGGCCCCAGCATTTT.

The J gene is TRBJ2-7, the V gene TRBV18; TRBD2 agrees at 16 bases. Looked up from germline, CDR1 is KGHSH and CDR2 is LQKENI. V was clipped by 6 bases and J by 6 bases; unmatched bases: 11. This CDR3 is 17 amino acids long. The CDR3 sequence: CASSGTSGRARECEQYF. The CDR3 nucleotides are TGTGCCAGCTCCGGGACTAGCGGGAGGGCAAGAGAATGCGAGCAGTACTTC.

The chain links TRBV21-1 to TRBJ2-7; the table's TRBD2 call for D was not verified on the DNA. TRBV21-1 is flagged as a pseudogene. The CDR3 runs 17 residues. The CDR3 here is CASTRGLAGGPPYEQYF. The CDR3 DNA reads TGTGCCAGCACCCGGGGACTAGCGGGAGGGCCCCCCTACGAGCAGTACTTC.

This chain links TRBV10-3 with TRBJ1-1; 8 nucleotides agree with TRBD1. The germline gives CDR1 ENHRY, CDR2 SYGVKD. The CDR3 consists of 18 residues. Trimming removed 3 bases from V and 2 bases from J; junction bases left unmatched: 14. CDR3 nucleotides: TGTGCCATCAGTGAAGGCCGGACAGGGAACCCTAGAAACACTGAAGCTTTCTTT. Its translation: CAISEGRTGNPRNTEAFF.

The rearrangement links TRBV19 to TRBJ1-5; 7 bases fit TRBD1. CDR3 size: 17 residues. The ends lost 8 bases at V and 0 bases at J; junction bases unmatched: 13. Germline loops: CDR1 LNHDA, CDR2 SQIVND (reference sequence). Here the CDR3 reads CASLKQGKPFSNQPQHF. The CDR3, as DNA: TGTGCCAGTCTCAAACAGGGGAAGCCTTTTAGCAATCAGCCCCAGCATTTT.

The chain links TRBV2 to TRBJ1-1, with D tentatively TRBD1 (5 bases). Germline V CDR1 and CDR2: SNHLY, FYNNEI. The CDR3 runs 13 residues. Trimming took 0 bases from V and 6 from J, leaving 8 bases between them. The CDR3 bases are TGTGCCAGCAGTGAAGCGCAGGGCCCTGAAGCTTTCTTT. This sequence encodes CASSEAQGPEAFF. Combining the CDR3 with reference TRBV2 and TRBJ1-1 gives the whole variable domain EPEVTQTPSHQVTQMGQEVILRCVPISNHLYFYWYRQILGQKVEFLVSFYNNEISEKSEIFDDQFSVERPDGSNFTLKIRSTKLEDSAMYFCASSEAQGPEAFFGQGTRLTVV.

The chain is built from TRBV18 and TRBJ2-6, with D perhaps matching TRBD1 (5 bases). The CDR3 runs to 19 residues. Germline loops: CDR1 KGHSH, CDR2 LQKENI. V lost 0 bases and J 2 bases, leaving 17 bases between the germline ends. The CDR3 DNA sequence: TGTGCCAGCTCACCACCTTACAAAGGGGTAAAGCCTGGGGCCAACGTCCTGACTTTC. It yields the protein CASSPPYKGVKPGANVLTF.

The chain joins TRBV7-2 to TRBJ2-7; 10 bases fit TRBD2. This CDR3 comprises 17 residues. CDR1 and CDR2 from the germline V gene are SGHTA and FQGNSA. V was clipped by 1 base and J by 1 base; unmatched bases: 7. The CDR3 spells CASSLGASGGLSYEQYF. CDR3 nucleotides: TGTGCCAGCAGCTTAGGGGCTAGCGGGGGCCTTTCCTACGAGCAGTACTTC.

The chain has TRBV11-3 and TRBJ2-1; 8 bases are shared with TRBD2. The CDR3 extends over 19 amino acids. Trimming cost V 0 bases and J 0 bases; bases outside gene matches: 10. The germline CDR1 and CDR2 sequences are SGHNT and YENEEA. As DNA, the CDR3 is TGTGCCAGCAGCTTAGATCCCCCGACTAGCGAGAGCTCCTACAATGAGCAGTTCTTC. Its protein is CASSLDPPTSESSYNEQFF. The full variable domain, rest sourced from reference TRBV11-3 and TRBJ2-1, is EAGVVQSPRYKIIEKKQPVAFWCNPISGHNTLYWYLQNLGQGPELLIRYENEEAVDDSQLPKDRFSAERLKGVDSTLKIQPAELGDSAVYLCASSLDPPTSESSYNEQFFGPGTRLTVL.

The chain links TRBV27 to TRBJ1-2, with D uncertain. CDR1 and CDR2 (germline): MNHEY, SMNVEV (reference sequence). Trimming removed 5 bases from V and 5 bases from J, with 18 bases in between. The CDR3 covers 15 residues. The CDR3 spells CASSPLGQASYGYTF. CDR3 nucleotides: TGTGCCAGCAGTCCACTCGGCCAGGCTTCGTATGGCTACACCTTC.

The count of this clone is one. The genes are TRBV4-1 and TRBJ2-3; tentatively, D is TRBD1 (7 bases). With 0 bases removed from V and 0 bases from J, the gap between germline ends came to 13 bases. This CDR3 contains 17 residues. The germline gives CDR1 MGHRA, CDR2 YSYEKL. CDR3: CASSQDRRGRSTDTQYF. CDR3 in DNA: TGCGCCAGCAGCCAAGATAGGAGGGGGCGAAGCACAGATACGCAGTATTTT.

The chain recombines TRBV5-1 with TRBJ1-4; unclear D gene. The ends were cut back, 0 bases at V and 0 bases at J, with 6 bases in the middle. The CDR3 consists of 15 residues. CDR1 is SGHRS and CDR2 is YFSETQ in the germline V gene. The CDR3, as DNA: TGCGCCAGCAGCTTGGATGTAACAACTAATGAAAAACTGTTTTTT. Amino acid sequence: CASSLDVTTNEKLFF.

This clone was seen a few times. Other DNA sequences from this sample encode an identical CDR3 as well. The chain employs TRBV19 and TRBJ2-1; D unresolved. Per germline, CDR1 LNHDA and CDR2 SQIVND (reference sequence). V was pared by 1 base and J by 9 bases, with 4 bases between. This CDR3 contains 11 residues. CDR3 sequence reads: CASSIGGEQFF. CDR3 DNA: TGTGCCAGTAGTATAGGAGGTGAGCAGTTCTTC. The full variable domain, with the rest looked up from reference TRBV19 and TRBJ2-1, is DGGITQSPKYLFRKEGQNVTLSCEQNLNHDAMYWYRQDPGQGLRLIYYSQIVNDFQKGDIAEGYSVSREKKESFPLTVTSAQKNPTAFYLCASSIGGEQFFGPGTRLTVL.

The CDR3 sequence is CATSRDGPPGGQETQYF. CDR3 bases: TGTGCCACCAGCAGAGATGGCCCCCCAGGGGGCCAAGAGACCCAGTACTTC. V and J are TRBV15 and TRBJ2-5, with TRBD1 matching 7 bases. CDR3 length equals 17 residues. Germline CDR1 and CDR2: LNHNV and YYDKDF (reference sequence). V lost 0 bases to trimming and J lost 1 base; unmatched junction nucleotides: 8.

The rearrangement joins TRBV7-9 to TRBJ2-6; 7 positions agree with TRBD2. CDR1 and CDR2 from the germline V gene are SEHNR and FQNEAQ (reference sequence). The CDR3 has 16 amino acids. Trimming removed 5 bases from V and 11 bases from J; junction bases left unmatched: 15. CDR3 amino acids: CASSPLGGGDSDVLTF. The CDR3 DNA sequence: TGTGCCAGCAGCCCCTTGGGGGGAGGGGATTCCGACGTCCTGACTTTC.

J is TRBJ1-2 and V is TRBV7-9, with a weak D call TRBD1 (5 bases). The CDR3 is 17 residues long. Germline V gives CDR1 SEHNR, CDR2 FQNEAQ (reference sequence). With 5 bases removed from V and 5 bases from J, the gap between germline ends came to 24 bases. The CDR3 sequence: CASSLPSRQSVPYGYTF. CDR3 coding DNA: TGTGCCAGCAGCCTACCATCCCGACAGTCGGTCCCTTATGGCTACACCTTC.

This clone was seen a handful of times. The CDR3 reads CASRMGHWGYTF. The CDR3 nucleotides read TGTGCCAGTAGAATGGGACATTGGGGCTACACCTTC. The J gene is TRBJ1-2, the V gene TRBV19; tentatively, D is TRBD1 (6 bases). Germline values: CDR1 LNHDA, CDR2 SQIVND (reference sequence). Trimming removed 6 bases from V and 8 bases from J, with 13 bases in between. The CDR3 is 12 residues long. Full variable domain (outside the CDR3, taken from reference TRBV19 and TRBJ1-2): DGGITQSPKYLFRKEGQNVTLSCEQNLNHDAMYWYRQDPGQGLRLIYYSQIVNDFQKGDIAEGYSVSREKKESFPLTVTSAQKNPTAFYLCASRMGHWGYTFGSGTRLTVV.

The CDR3 DNA follows: TGTGCCATCAGTGAGAAACAGGGAAGCAATCAGCCCCAGCATTTT. This translates into CAISEKQGSNQPQHF. The V gene is TRBV10-3, the J gene TRBJ1-5, with D maybe TRBD1 (6 bases). Trimming took 2 bases from V and 1 from J, leaving 9 bases between them. The CDR3 contains 15 residues. Germline values: CDR1 ENHRY, CDR2 SYGVKD.

J is TRBJ1-2 and V is TRBV14, with 12 bases that match TRBD1. The J segment lost 5 bases and the V segment lost 3 bases, leaving 1 base of the junction unmatched. CDR1 is SGHDN and CDR2 is FVKESK in the germline V gene. This CDR3 spans 14 amino acids. The CDR3 sequence: CASSQGQGAYGYTF. DNA of the CDR3: TGTGCCAGCAGCCAGGGACAGGGGGCGTATGGCTACACCTTC.

The V gene is TRBV19, the J gene TRBJ1-2; TRBD1 matches 11 bases. The CDR3 has 15 amino acids. Trimming removed 4 bases from V and 3 bases from J; junction bases left unmatched: 4. Germline V gene data show CDR1 as LNHDA and CDR2 as SQIVND (reference sequence). In DNA form, the CDR3 reads TGTGCCAGTAGTAAGGGACAGGGGGTGGACTATGGCTACACCTTC. Protein: CASSKGQGVDYGYTF.

The CDR3 DNA reads as TGTGCCAGCAGTGACCAAGTCCCGGGACTAGCGGGGATCCGCTCCTACGAGCAGTACTTC. It yields the protein CASSDQVPGLAGIRSYEQYF. V usage is TRBV6-1 and J usage is TRBJ2-7, with TRBD2 identical over 13 bases. The V segment lost 3 bases and the J segment 0 bases; nucleotides outside the gene matches: 14. Germline V gene sequence: CDR1 MNHNS, CDR2 SASEGT. This CDR3 spans 20 amino acids.

The rearrangement joins TRBV5-6 to TRBJ2-7; D might be TRBD1 (7 bases). Per the germline V gene, CDR1 is SGHDT and CDR2 is YYEEEE. This CDR3 region has 15 residues. V was cut by 2 bases and J by 6 bases, with 18 bases left in between. CDR3 sequence reads: CASSFRQGGDCEQYF. The CDR3 bases are TGTGCCAGCAGCTTTCGACAGGGAGGTGATTGCGAGCAGTACTTC. Looking up the rest from reference TRBV5-6 and TRBJ2-7 gives the full variable domain: DAGVTQSPTHLIKTRGQQVTLRCSPKSGHDTVSWYQQALGQGPQFIFQYYEEEERQRGNFPDRFSGHQFPNYSSELNVNALLLGDSALYLCASSFRQGGDCEQYFGPGTRLTVT.

The chain uses TRBV7-2 and TRBJ1-2; D is possibly TRBD1 (5 bases). CDR1 is SGHTA, CDR2 FQGNSA, per germline. V lost 3 bases and J lost 0, with 11 bases in between. The CDR3 covers 15 residues. DNA for the CDR3: TGTGCCAGCAGCTTCCGACAGTCAGCTAACTATGGCTACACCTTC. This gives the protein CASSFRQSANYGYTF.